This is a list of T cell receptor beta chains from one sample in a study. MiXCR was run by TCRdb on the RT-PCR reads, yielding one entry per CDR3 protein. The sample lists about 680,000 distinct CDR3 sequences, about 14% seen once, with 3.6% in the top ten. Sequencing used memory CD4+ T cells from blood. These receptors were taken from a female donor in good health, serving as a healthy control. Each CDR3 is given with its conserved first and last residue. Fields, in order: D gene, J gene, clone size, V gene, CDR3 protein, CDR3 DNA. A D gene is named only where the DNA matches it firmly. Clone size, where shown, is once, few, many, or a class for clones that have expanded.

>TRBD2|TRBJ2-7|.|TRBV10-3
CAISEFQGLAVDYEQYF
TGTGCCATCAGTGAGTTCCAAGGACTAGCGGTCGACTACGAGCAGTACTTC
>TRBD2|TRBJ2-1|few|TRBV20-1
CSARGRTSGIWNEQFF
TGCAGTGCTAGAGGAAGGACTAGCGGGATCTGGAATGAGCAGTTCTTC
>.|TRBJ2-1|many|TRBV5-1
CASIRDGSSYNEQFF
TGCGCCAGCATACGAGACGGGAGCTCCTACAATGAGCAGTTCTTC
>.|TRBJ1-2|few|TRBV20-1
CSARLQGSDGYGYTF
TGCAGTGCTAGATTGCAGGGGAGTGACGGCTATGGCTACACCTTC
>.|TRBJ2-2|many|TRBV9
CASSVGERGELFF
TGTGCCAGCAGCGTAGGGGAACGAGGGGAGCTGTTTTTT
>.|TRBJ2-1|many|TRBV29-1
CSVVSGYPSNEQFF
TGCAGCGTTGTTTCGGGGTATCCCTCCAATGAGCAGTTCTTC
>TRBD2|TRBJ2-2|many|TRBV10-3
CAIGLAGGSTGELFF
TGTGCCATCGGCCTAGCGGGAGGAAGCACCGGGGAGCTGTTTTTT
>TRBD1|TRBJ1-2|.|TRBV6-1
CASSGPTGGGYTF
TGTGCCAGCTCAGGGCCCACAGGGGGTGGCTACACCTTC
>.|TRBJ2-5|many|TRBV27
CASSRLLGGVVQETQYF
TGTGCCAGCAGTCGACTTCTAGGGGGGGTCGTGCAGGAGACCCAGTACTTC
>TRBD2|TRBJ2-7|many|TRBV3-1
CASSPGLGREQYF
TGTGCCAGCAGCCCAGGACTAGGCCGCGAGCAGTACTTC
>.|TRBJ1-2|few|TRBV20-1
CSAFQPLTNYGYTF
TGCAGTGCTTTCCAACCGTTAACTAACTATGGCTACACCTTC
>.|TRBJ2-1|many|TRBV27
CASSLTGYNEQFF
TGTGCCAGCAGTCTGACCGGTTACAATGAGCAGTTCTTC
>TRBD2|TRBJ2-4|few|TRBV9
CASSVTSGGAVNIQYF
TGTGCCAGCAGCGTGACTAGCGGGGGGGCCGTAAACATTCAGTACTTC
>.|TRBJ2-7|few|TRBV7-2
CASSSGLGYEQYF
TGTGCCAGCAGCTCGGGCTTGGGGTACGAGCAGTACTTC
>.|TRBJ2-2|few|TRBV9
CASSVTGTGELFF
TGTGCCAGCAGCGTAACGGGGACCGGGGAGCTGTTTTTT
>.|TRBJ1-2|few|TRBV27
CASSVTPGRRYGYTF
TGTGCCAGCAGTGTCACACCGGGACGGCGCTATGGCTACACCTTC
>.|TRBJ2-7|.|TRBV18
CASSPPGSRVEQYF
TGTGCCAGCTCACCACCGGGATCGAGGGTCGAGCAGTACTTC
>.|TRBJ1-4|few|TRBV21-1
CASSTLTGVSANEKLFF
TGTGCCAGCAGCACATTAACAGGGGTTTCGGCTAATGAAAAACTGTTTTTT
>.|TRBJ2-5|many|TRBV4-1
CASSQQAAAQETQYF
TGCGCCAGCAGCCAACAAGCGGCGGCACAAGAGACCCAGTACTTC
>TRBD2|TRBJ2-1|many|TRBV20-1
CSVPGLAGAGSYNEQFF
TGCAGTGTCCCGGGACTAGCGGGAGCTGGGTCCTACAATGAGCAGTTCTTC
>.|TRBJ1-1|.|TRBV20-1
CSADDRKNTEAFF
TGCAGTGCTGACGACAGGAAGAACACTGAAGCTTTCTTT
>.|TRBJ2-3|many|TRBV29-1
CSVSPPREADTQYF
TGCAGCGTTTCCCCTCCGCGGGAAGCAGATACGCAGTATTTT